This T cell receptor (beta chain) was identified during a study of long-term antiretroviral therapy in people with HIV. Study-level findings and limits: Patients on ART gained diversity, which nonetheless stayed below transplant donor controls.

Concerning this clone itself: The antigen remains undetermined.

The V gene end was trimmed by 5 bases and the J gene end by 13 bases; junction bases not matched to a gene: 13. CDR1 is SNHLY and CDR2 is FYNNEI in the germline V gene. This CDR3 is built from 13 residues. Two or more post-ART PBMC samples, plus at least one pre-ART sample, were available for each donor. Samples were assayed with immunoSEQ v3.0 at survey level. Per sample, sequencing targeted roughly 35,000-50,000 T-cell genomes. Generated by immunoSEQ multiplex PCR, the TCRdb table keeps only in-frame clones and is missing some. Among roughly 32,000 clones listed, 65% to 90% were seen once. The sequence was obtained from a man between 18 and 35 years old with HIV. The chain has TRBV2 and TRBJ1-2; TRBD1 aligns across 7 bases. This specimen was unsorted PBMCs, taken roughly 3.5 years after starting antiretroviral therapy. CDR3 protein: CASSTSDRDSLTF. In DNA form, the CDR3 reads TGTGCCAGCAGTACGAGCGACAGGGACTCTCTCACCTTC.